What follows is one T cell receptor beta chain and its context. The sample originates from a study of blood T cell repertoires in COVID-19. Authors' analysis steps: The authors estimated nucleated cell counts from reference gene primer amplification. The assay was immunoSEQ multiplex PCR, and TCRdb's table has in-frame clones only and misses some. V, J and clone size were drawn from that table, and D and trimming were deduced from the DNA. The data hold 50,000 or so clones, with 80% to 90% observed a single time. The CDR3 length is 18 residues. CDR1 is MGHDK and CDR2 is SYGVNS in the germline V gene. V trimming: 4 bases; J trimming: 4 bases; junction bases outside the gene matches: 8.

The TCR originated in a man in his forties or fifties with active COVID-19. The J gene is TRBJ2-2, the V gene TRBV25-1; the match to TRBD2 covers 14 bases. Sequencing used peripheral blood. CDR3: CASSGSGLAGAATGELFF. The CDR3 DNA reads as TGTGCCAGCAGTGGCTCGGGACTAGCGGGAGCGGCCACCGGGGAGCTGTTTTTT.